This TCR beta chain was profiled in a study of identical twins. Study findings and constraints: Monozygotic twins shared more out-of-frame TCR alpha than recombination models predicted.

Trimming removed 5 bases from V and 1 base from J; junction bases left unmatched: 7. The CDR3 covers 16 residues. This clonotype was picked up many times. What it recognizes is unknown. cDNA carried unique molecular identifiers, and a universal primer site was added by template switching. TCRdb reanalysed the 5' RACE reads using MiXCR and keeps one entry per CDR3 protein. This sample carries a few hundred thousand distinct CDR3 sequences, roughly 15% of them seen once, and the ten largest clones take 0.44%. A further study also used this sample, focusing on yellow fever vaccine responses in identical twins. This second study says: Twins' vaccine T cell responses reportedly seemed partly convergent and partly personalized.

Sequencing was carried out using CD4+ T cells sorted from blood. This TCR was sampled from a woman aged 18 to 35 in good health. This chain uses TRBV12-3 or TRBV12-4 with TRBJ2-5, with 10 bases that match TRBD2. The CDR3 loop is CASSHHRTSGQETQYF. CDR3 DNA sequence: TGTGCCAGCAGTCACCATAGGACTAGCGGCCAAGAGACCCAGTACTTC.